The 27 T cell receptor beta chains presented below share a single source sample, sequenced in a study of cytomegalovirus exposure and HLA in healthy donors. The PCR employed 60 Vbeta primers together with 13 Jbeta primers. Only in-frame clones appear in the TCRdb table, and some are missing; sequencing was by immunoSEQ multiplex PCR. This sample has 100,000 or so clones; 76% occur once, and the top ten carry over 3.5%. What was sequenced was PBMCs. These TCRs come from a middle-aged man in good health and CMV-seronegative.

V is TRBV9 and J is TRBJ1-2; TRBD1 matches at 11 bases. The CDR3 sequence is 15 residues long. The germline CDR1 and CDR2 sequences are SGDLS and YYNGEE. J gave up 1 base and V 3 bases, and 2 bases lay outside the gene matches. The CDR3 protein is CASSAGTGGNYGYTF. Written as DNA, the CDR3 is TGTGCCAGCAGCGCGGGGACAGGGGGTAACTATGGCTACACCTTC.

The V call is TRBV7-9, the J call TRBJ2-7; the D gene is possibly TRBD1 (5 bases). This CDR3 is built from 13 residues. Trimming pared 5 bases from V and 9 bases from J, leaving 17 bases between. Germline V CDR1 and CDR2: SEHNR, FQNEAQ (reference sequence). This CDR3 is CASSATGPRGQYF. CDR3 nucleotide sequence: TGTGCCAGCAGCGCAACCGGGCCAAGGGGGCAGTACTTC.

In nucleotides, the CDR3 is TGTGCGGCAGACACCAGCGGTTCACCCCTCCACTTT. It encodes CAADTSGSPLHF. This chain uses TRBV7-9 with TRBJ1-6; no reliable D call. The CDR3 spans 12 residues. In germline, CDR1 is SEHNR, CDR2 FQNEAQ (reference sequence).

The chain joins TRBV4-2 to TRBJ1-6, with D possibly TRBD1 on 6 matching bases. Germline V gene sequence: CDR1 LGHNA, CDR2 YNFKEQ. V was shortened by 0 bases and J by 10 bases, with 13 bases between the two germline ends. The CDR3 totals 15 residues. The DNA for the CDR3 is TGTGCCAGCAGCCAAGATTTGGACAGTCGGTCACCCCTCCACTTT. Residues: CASSQDLDSRSPLHF.

The chain combines TRBV10-3 with TRBJ1-6; a possible D gene is TRBD1 (6 bases). CDR1 ENHRY and CDR2 SYGVKD come from the germline V gene. V lost 5 bases and J 8 bases, leaving 16 bases between the germline ends. The CDR3 spans 15 residues. As DNA, the CDR3 is TGTGCCATCAGTAGGTCGGGGGGGGCCGATTCACCCCTCCACTTT. Its protein product is CAISRSGGADSPLHF.

The chain employs TRBV7-9 and TRBJ1-1, with 7 bases aligning to TRBD1. CDR3 size: 15 residues. Per the germline V gene, CDR1 is SEHNR and CDR2 is FQNEAQ (reference sequence). V shed 6 bases and J 1 base; nucleotides not matched to a gene: 8. CDR3 in DNA: TGTGCCAGCAGGATAGGCAGGGGGAGGAACACTGAAGCTTTCTTT. It is translated as CASRIGRGRNTEAFF.

The V gene is TRBV5-1, the J gene TRBJ1-2; D is possibly TRBD1 (5 bases). V lost 0 bases and J lost 3, with 18 bases in between. The CDR3 covers 17 residues. Per germline, CDR1 SGHRS and CDR2 YFSETQ. In nucleotides, the CDR3 is TGCGCCAGCAGCTTGGTCTGGGGCTACTCTTCCTACTATGGCTACACCTTC. This encodes CASSLVWGYSSYYGYTF.

The rearrangement links TRBV5-4 to TRBJ1-1; no definite D call. Trimming took off 4 bases at V and 1 base at J, with 14 bases between the two ends. This CDR3 has 15 residues. Germline CDR1 is SGHNT and CDR2 is YYREEE (reference sequence). The CDR3 region has the DNA TGTGCCAGCAGCCTATCCGGACTGCCGAACACTGAAGCTTTCTTT. Amino acids: CASSLSGLPNTEAFF.

V usage is TRBV7-2 and J usage is TRBJ2-3; 7 nucleotides line up with TRBD2. Germline values: CDR1 SGHTA, CDR2 FQGNSA. V shed 2 bases, J shed 2 bases, and the junction held 1 base outside the gene matches. The CDR3 is made up of 14 amino acids. CDR3 amino acids: CASSLSGVTDTQYF. The CDR3 nucleotides read TGTGCCAGCAGCTTAAGCGGGGTCACAGATACGCAGTATTTT.

The rearrangement joins TRBV4-1 to TRBJ2-7; 14 nucleotides line up with TRBD2. The junction had 8 bases not matched to a gene; V was cut back by 4 bases and J by 0 bases. There are 18 residues in the CDR3. Germline V lookup: CDR1 MGHRA, CDR2 YSYEKL. The CDR3 coding sequence is TGCGCCAGCAGCCTCCTGACTAGCGGGGGGGTCCCCTCCTACGAGCAGTACTTC. It specifies CASSLLTSGGVPSYEQYF.

This rearrangement joins TRBV11-3 to TRBJ1-1; D remains ambiguous. V gave up 1 base and J gave up 2 bases, with 17 bases separating them. Germline loops: CDR1 SGHNT, CDR2 YENEEA. The length of the CDR3 is 17 residues. The CDR3 bases are TGTGCCAGCAGCTTAGGTGCCGTCTACCTTAATAACACTGAAGCTTTCTTT. As protein: CASSLGAVYLNNTEAFF.

CDR3 sequence reads: CASSPGQGWGTEAFF. The CDR3 coding sequence is TGTGCCAGCTCACCGGGACAGGGATGGGGCACTGAAGCTTTCTTT. The chain links TRBV18 to TRBJ1-1, with 9 bases fitting TRBD1. V trimming: 3 bases; J trimming: 4 bases; junction bases outside the gene matches: 6. Germline assignment: CDR1 KGHSH and CDR2 LQKENI. The CDR3 is 15 amino acids.

Turning to this clone: Other DNA sequences from this sample encode an identical CDR3 as well. The DNA for the CDR3 is TGTGCCAGTAGTCCCCGTGCAGGGATTAATTCACCCCTCCACTTT. Protein product: CASSPRAGINSPLHF. The chain employs TRBV19 and TRBJ1-6; tentative D call: TRBD1 (5 bases). Germline CDR1 is LNHDA and CDR2 is SQIVND (reference sequence). The CDR3 extends over 15 amino acids. Trimming pared 5 bases from V and 6 bases from J, leaving 14 bases between.

The chain couples TRBV6-5 to TRBJ1-1; 9 positions agree with TRBD1. The ends lost 6 bases at V and 1 base at J; junction bases unmatched: 6. Germline V lookup: CDR1 MNHEY, CDR2 SVGAGI. The CDR3 consists of 15 residues. CDR3 protein: CASRLNRGPNTEAFF. CDR3 sequence (DNA): TGTGCCAGCAGATTAAACAGGGGGCCGAACACTGAAGCTTTCTTT.

CDR3 bases: TGTGCCAGCAGTCCACTGATGGGGGGCACCGGGGAGCTGTTTTTT. It codes for CASSPLMGGTGELFF. The chain combines TRBV27 with TRBJ2-2; possible D gene TRBD2, 6 bases. The V end was cut by 5 bases, the J end by 4 bases, with 14 bases between. The CDR3 spans 15 residues. Germline CDR1 is MNHEY and CDR2 is SMNVEV (reference sequence).

This rearrangement joins TRBV18 to TRBJ1-1; the D gene is possibly TRBD1 (6 bases). CDR3 length: 14 residues. V was pared by 1 base and J by 3 bases, with 9 bases between. Looked up from germline, CDR1 is KGHSH and CDR2 is LQKENI. CDR3 amino acids: CASSPRHRDTEAFF. DNA for the CDR3: TGTGCCAGCTCACCACGGCACAGGGACACTGAAGCTTTCTTT.

A remark on this clone: Mismatch with germline at one junction end may stem from a read error. The CDR3: CSVGLGLALSDAQYF. CDR3 DNA sequence: TGCAGCGTTGGTTTGGGACTAGCGTTATCAGATGCGCAGTATTTT. The chain recombines TRBV29-1 with TRBJ2-3; 10 positions agree with TRBD2. The CDR3 contains 15 residues. Germline V CDR1 and CDR2: SQVTM, ANQGSEA.

The rearrangement links TRBV2 to TRBJ1-1; no clear D gene. Germline values: CDR1 SNHLY, CDR2 FYNNEI. This CDR3 is 13 amino acids long. V shed 8 bases and J shed 1 base, with 11 bases lying between them. The CDR3 sequence is CASSRAENTEAFF. CDR3 bases: TGTGCCAGCTCGAGGGCAGAGAACACTGAAGCTTTCTTT.

This clone came up a few times. The chain joins TRBV5-1 to TRBJ2-5, with 7 bases fitting TRBD1. Germline V lookup: CDR1 SGHRS, CDR2 YFSETQ. Trimming cost V 1 base and J 2 bases; bases outside gene matches: 5. The CDR3 sequence is 15 residues long. The CDR3 loop reads CASSLQPGQQETQYF. CDR3 DNA sequence: TGCGCCAGCAGCTTGCAACCGGGACAGCAAGAGACCCAGTACTTC.

The rearrangement joins TRBV11-2 to TRBJ2-7, with 7 bases fitting TRBD1. V shed 1 base, J shed 2 bases, and the junction held 5 bases outside the gene matches. CDR3 length equals 15 residues. Germline lookup yields CDR1 SGHAT and CDR2 FQNNGV. CDR3 residues: CASSLVPGGTYEQYF. The CDR3 nucleotides read TGTGCCAGCAGCTTAGTCCCAGGGGGTACCTACGAGCAGTACTTC.

This rearrangement joins TRBV30 to TRBJ2-1, with a possible D match to TRBD1 (6 bases). Trimming shortened V by 3 bases and J by 4 bases, and 10 bases separated the two germline ends. The CDR3 runs to 13 residues. Germline V CDR1 and CDR2: GTSNPN, SVGIG (reference sequence). This CDR3 reads CAWRQGIYNEQFF. The DNA of the CDR3 is TGTGCCTGGAGACAGGGAATATACAATGAGCAGTTCTTC.

This chain connects TRBV6-1 to TRBJ1-2, with D possibly TRBD1 on 5 matching bases. Between the trimmed V and J ends, which lost 8 bases and 4 bases, there was a span of 17 bases. Germline V gives CDR1 MNHNS, CDR2 SASEGT. The CDR3 loop spans 14 amino acids. Written as DNA, the CDR3 is TGTGCCAGCTGGCGTGGCAGGGCCCCCTATGGCTACACCTTC. Its translation is CASWRGRAPYGYTF.

This clone was seen more than once but under ten times. The CDR3, as DNA: TGTGCCAGCAGCTCCACACAGGGGGAGGCCTATGGCTACACCTTC. Residues: CASSSTQGEAYGYTF. The V and J genes are TRBV7-2 and TRBJ1-2; 8 nucleotides agree with TRBD1. V lost 4 bases to trimming and J lost 4 bases; unmatched junction nucleotides: 8. Germline V CDR1 and CDR2: SGHTA, FQGNSA. The CDR3 totals 15 residues.

This chain uses TRBV18 with TRBJ2-7; TRBD1 aligns across 7 bases. Germline V gives CDR1 KGHSH, CDR2 LQKENI. The length of the CDR3 is 19 residues. V was pared by 4 bases and J by 0 bases, with 18 bases of the junction left unmatched. CDR3 protein: CASSRRQGSPVSRSYEQYV. The CDR3, as DNA: TGTGCCAGCTCACGGAGACAGGGAAGTCCTGTGAGTCGCTCCTACGAGCAGTACGTC.

The rearrangement joins TRBV7-6 to TRBJ2-2; D gene ambiguous. Germline CDR1 is SGHVS and CDR2 is FNYEAQ. Trimming left V 6 bases short and J 6 bases short, with 8 bases between. The CDR3 is 12 residues long. The CDR3 nucleotides are TGTGCCAGCAGGATGAGTTCCGGGGAGCTGTTTTTT. This translates into CASRMSSGELFF.

This chain uses TRBV5-1 with TRBJ1-2; TRBD1 might be the D (5 bases). Germline V gene sequence: CDR1 SGHRS, CDR2 YFSETQ. This CDR3 has 16 residues. The V gene lost 4 bases and the J gene lost 4 bases, with 20 bases spanning the gap. The CDR3 protein is CASSADAPGVSYGYTF. The CDR3 bases are TGCGCCAGCAGCGCAGACGCCCCGGGGGTGAGCTATGGCTACACCTTC.

The chain has TRBV11-2 and TRBJ1-1; the D gene is possibly TRBD1 (6 bases). Germline CDR1 reads SGHAT; CDR2 reads FQNNGV. CDR3 length equals 14 residues. Deletions cut 3 bases from V and 0 bases from J, with 8 bases between. The CDR3, as DNA: TGTGCCAGCAGCTTCAACAGGGTGAACACTGAAGCTTTCTTT. Encoded protein: CASSFNRVNTEAFF.